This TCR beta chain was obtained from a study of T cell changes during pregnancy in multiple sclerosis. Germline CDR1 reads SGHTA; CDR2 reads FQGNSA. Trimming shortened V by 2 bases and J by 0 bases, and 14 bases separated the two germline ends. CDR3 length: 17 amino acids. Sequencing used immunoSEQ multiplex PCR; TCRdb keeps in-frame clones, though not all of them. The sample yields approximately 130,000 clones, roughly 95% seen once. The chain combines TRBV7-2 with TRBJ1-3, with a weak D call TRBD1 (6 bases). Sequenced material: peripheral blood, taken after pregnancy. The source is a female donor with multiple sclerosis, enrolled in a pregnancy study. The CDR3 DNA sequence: TGTGCCAGCAGCTTACATACAGGGCCCCTCTCTGGAAACACCATATATTTT. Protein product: CASSLHTGPLSGNTIYF.